The sequence of this T cell receptor beta chain was determined in a study of cytomegalovirus exposure and HLA in healthy donors. General study findings and limits: Several of the most significant clusters appeared, in a later analysis, to be linked to common viral pathogens. Sequencing likely generated an artifact that appeared as a cluster of highly shared sequence variants. Later genetic work tied a missense DCLRE1C variant to beta-chain V and J trimming. In vitro data verified a few CMV-associated chains as specific for CMV antigens.

The study ran its PCR with 60 Vbeta and 13 Jbeta primers. Repertoires were generated with immunoSEQ multiplex PCR, while TCRdb's copy carries only in-frame clones and drops some. This sample has approximately 160,000 clones, with 77% found just once. About this clone: Antigen unknown.

Germline V lookup: CDR1 SNHLY, CDR2 FYNNEI. The CDR3 sequence is 16 residues long. The ends lost 6 bases at V and 2 bases at J; junction bases unmatched: 8. The rearrangement links TRBV2 to TRBJ1-5; 9 bases line up with TRBD1. This receptor was obtained from a woman aged 30 to 39 in good health and CMV-seropositive. Source material: PBMCs. DNA for the CDR3: TGTGCCAGCAGGTACGGGACAGGGAGGGGCAATCAGCCCCAGCATTTT. Amino acids: CASRYGTGRGNQPQHF.